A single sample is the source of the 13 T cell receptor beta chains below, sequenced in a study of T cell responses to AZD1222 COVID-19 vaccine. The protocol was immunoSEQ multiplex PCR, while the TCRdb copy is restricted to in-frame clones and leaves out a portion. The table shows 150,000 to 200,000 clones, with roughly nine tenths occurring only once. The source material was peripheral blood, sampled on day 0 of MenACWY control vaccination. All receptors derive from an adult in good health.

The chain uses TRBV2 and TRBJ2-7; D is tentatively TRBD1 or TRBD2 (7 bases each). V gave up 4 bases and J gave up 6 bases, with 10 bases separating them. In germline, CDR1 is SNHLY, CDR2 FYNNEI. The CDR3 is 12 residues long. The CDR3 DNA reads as TGTGCCAGCAGTGCCAGGGGGGGCGAGCAGTACTTC. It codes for CASSARGGEQYF. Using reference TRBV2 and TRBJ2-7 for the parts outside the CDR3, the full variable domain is EPEVTQTPSHQVTQMGQEVILRCVPISNHLYFYWYRQILGQKVEFLVSFYNNEISEKSEIFDDQFSVERPDGSNFTLKIRSTKLEDSAMYFCASSARGGEQYFGPGTRLTVT.

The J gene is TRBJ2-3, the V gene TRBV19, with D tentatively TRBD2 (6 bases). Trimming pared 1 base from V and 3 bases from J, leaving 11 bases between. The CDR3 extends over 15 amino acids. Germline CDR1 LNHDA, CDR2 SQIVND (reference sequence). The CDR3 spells CASSIASRGTDTQYF. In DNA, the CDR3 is TGTGCCAGTAGTATAGCCAGCCGGGGGACAGATACGCAGTATTTT.

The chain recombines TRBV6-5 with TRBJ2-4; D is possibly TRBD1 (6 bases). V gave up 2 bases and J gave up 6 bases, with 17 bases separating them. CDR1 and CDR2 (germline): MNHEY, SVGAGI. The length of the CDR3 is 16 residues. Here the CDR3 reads CASSYTPTGIRNIQYF. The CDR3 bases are TGTGCCAGCAGTTACACCCCTACAGGGATACGAAACATTCAGTACTTC.

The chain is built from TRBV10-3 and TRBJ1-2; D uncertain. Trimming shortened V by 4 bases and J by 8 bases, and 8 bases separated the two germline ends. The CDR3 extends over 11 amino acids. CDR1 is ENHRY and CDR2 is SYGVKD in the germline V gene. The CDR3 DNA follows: TGTGCCATCAGTGGCGGCGGGGGCTACACCTTC. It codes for CAISGGGGYTF.

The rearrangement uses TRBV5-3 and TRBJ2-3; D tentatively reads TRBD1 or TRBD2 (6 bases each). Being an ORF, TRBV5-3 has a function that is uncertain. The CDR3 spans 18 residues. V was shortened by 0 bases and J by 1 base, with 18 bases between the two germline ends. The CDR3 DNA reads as TGTGCCAGAAGCTTGGGGCTACAGGGAGGCGAGCGCACAGATACGCAGTATTTT. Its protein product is CARSLGLQGGERTDTQYF.

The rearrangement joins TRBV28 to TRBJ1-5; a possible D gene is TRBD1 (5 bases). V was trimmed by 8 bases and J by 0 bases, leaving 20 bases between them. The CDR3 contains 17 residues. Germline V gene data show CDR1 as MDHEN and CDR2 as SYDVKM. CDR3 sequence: CASSAAAGDYSNQPQHF. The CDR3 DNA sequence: TGTGCCAGCTCTGCCGCCGCCGGGGACTATAGCAATCAGCCCCAGCATTTT.

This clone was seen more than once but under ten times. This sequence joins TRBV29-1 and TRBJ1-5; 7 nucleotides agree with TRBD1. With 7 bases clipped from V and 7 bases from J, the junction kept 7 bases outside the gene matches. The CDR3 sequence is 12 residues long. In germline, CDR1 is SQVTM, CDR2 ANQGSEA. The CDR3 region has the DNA TGCAGCGCCGGGACAGATTACCAGCCCCAGCATTTT. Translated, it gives CSAGTDYQPQHF.

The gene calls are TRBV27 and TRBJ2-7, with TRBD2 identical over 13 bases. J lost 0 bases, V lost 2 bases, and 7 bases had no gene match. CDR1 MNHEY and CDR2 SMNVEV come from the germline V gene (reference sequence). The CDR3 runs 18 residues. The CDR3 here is CASSLRGLAGPGSYEQYF. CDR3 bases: TGTGCCAGCAGTTTACGGGGACTAGCGGGACCCGGCTCCTACGAGCAGTACTTC.

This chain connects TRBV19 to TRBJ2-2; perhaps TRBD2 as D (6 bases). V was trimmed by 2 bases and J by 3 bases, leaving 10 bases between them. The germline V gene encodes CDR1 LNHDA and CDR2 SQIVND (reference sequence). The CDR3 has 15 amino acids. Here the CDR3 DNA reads TGTGCCAGTAGTATATGGTCGGGAGACACCGGGGAGCTGTTTTTT. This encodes CASSIWSGDTGELFF.

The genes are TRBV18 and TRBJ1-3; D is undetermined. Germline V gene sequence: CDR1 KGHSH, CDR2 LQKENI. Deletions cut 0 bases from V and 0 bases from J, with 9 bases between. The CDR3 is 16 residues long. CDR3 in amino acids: CASSPPAGFSGNTIYF. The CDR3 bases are TGTGCCAGCTCACCACCGGCGGGGTTCTCTGGAAACACCATATATTTT.

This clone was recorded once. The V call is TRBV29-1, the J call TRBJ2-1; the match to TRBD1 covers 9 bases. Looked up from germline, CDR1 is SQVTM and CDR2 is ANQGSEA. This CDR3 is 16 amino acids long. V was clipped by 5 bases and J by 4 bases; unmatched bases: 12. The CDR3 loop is CSVSDTGGAGYNEQFF. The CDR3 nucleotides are TGCAGCGTTTCTGATACAGGGGGCGCGGGGTACAATGAGCAGTTCTTC.

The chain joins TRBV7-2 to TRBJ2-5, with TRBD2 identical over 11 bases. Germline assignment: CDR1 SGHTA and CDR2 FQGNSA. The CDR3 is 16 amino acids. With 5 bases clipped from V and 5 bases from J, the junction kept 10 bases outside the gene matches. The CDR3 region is CASSPDTSGSRETQYF. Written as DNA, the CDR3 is TGTGCCAGCAGCCCAGACACTAGCGGGAGTCGGGAGACCCAGTACTTC.

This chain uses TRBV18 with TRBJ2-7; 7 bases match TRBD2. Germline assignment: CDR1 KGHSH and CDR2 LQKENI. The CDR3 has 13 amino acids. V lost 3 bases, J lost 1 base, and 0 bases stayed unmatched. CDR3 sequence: CASSPSGSYEQYF. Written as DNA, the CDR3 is TGTGCCAGCTCACCTAGCGGGTCCTACGAGCAGTACTTC. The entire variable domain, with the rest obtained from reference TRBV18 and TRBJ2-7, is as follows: NAGVMQNPRHLVRRRGQEARLRCSPMKGHSHVYWYRQLPEEGLKFMVYLQKENIIDESGMPKERFSAEFPKEGPSILRIQQVVRGDSAAYFCASSPSGSYEQYFGPGTRLTVT.